The 29 T cell receptor beta chains reported below all come from one sample, sequenced in a study of shared clonotypes between healthy human individuals. TCRdb's table, derived via immunoSEQ multiplex PCR, lists solely in-frame clones and lacks some. Of approximately 530,000 clones in the sample, approximately 94% were seen once. Sequenced sample: naive CD4+ T cells sorted from blood. Subset of the sample: CD45RA+ positively selected. The receptors stem from a woman aged 30 to 39 in good health.

This chain connects TRBV28 to TRBJ1-5; TRBD1 matches at 7 bases. Trimming took 8 bases from V and 7 from J; bases not matched to a gene: 11. This CDR3 contains 14 residues. Germline V lookup: CDR1 MDHEN, CDR2 SYDVKM. CDR3 in amino acids: CASESDRVHQPQHF. The CDR3 nucleotides read TGTGCCAGCGAAAGCGACAGGGTTCACCAGCCCCAGCATTTT.

J is TRBJ1-1 and V is TRBV2, with D unresolved. The CDR3 consists of 15 residues. Deletions cut 5 bases from V and 1 base from J, with 14 bases between. Germline V gene data show CDR1 as SNHLY and CDR2 as FYNNEI. The CDR3 DNA reads as TGTGCCAGCAGTAGGTTTGAAATGGCGAACACTGAAGCTTTCTTT. This gives the protein CASSRFEMANTEAFF.

The chain joins TRBV6-4 to TRBJ2-2; D remains ambiguous. The CDR3 covers 14 residues. V lost 0 bases and J lost 4, with 6 bases in between. CDR1 and CDR2 from the germline V gene are MRHNA and SNTAGT. DNA of the CDR3: TGTGCCAGCAGTGACTCATGGCTCACCGGGGAGCTGTTTTTT. Amino acid sequence: CASSDSWLTGELFF.

The V and J genes are TRBV5-1 and TRBJ1-1; no firm D call. The V end lost 1 base, the J end lost 5 bases, and 15 bases lay between the germline ends. The CDR3 spans 15 residues. From germline, CDR1 is SGHRS and CDR2 YFSETQ. CDR3 bases: TGCGCCAGCAGCTTGTCTCCAGAGGGATCGACTGAAGCTTTCTTT. Protein sequence: CASSLSPEGSTEAFF.

The chain combines TRBV27 with TRBJ2-7; unclear D gene. The CDR3 totals 13 residues. Trimming pared 6 bases from V and 0 bases from J, leaving 9 bases between. Germline assignment: CDR1 MNHEY and CDR2 SMNVEV (reference sequence). The CDR3 region is CASSEEPSYEQYF. The CDR3 bases are TGTGCCAGCAGCGAGGAACCCTCCTACGAGCAGTACTTC.

V gene TRBV28 combines with J gene TRBJ1-4; D gene unclear. Germline V gene sequence: CDR1 MDHEN, CDR2 SYDVKM. Between the trimmed V and J ends, which lost 6 bases and 7 bases, there was a span of 18 bases. The CDR3 covers 15 residues. The CDR3 protein is CASSLGSVGGEKLFF. DNA for the CDR3: TGTGCCAGCAGCTTAGGTTCAGTAGGAGGTGAAAAACTGTTTTTT.

Only one count was recorded for this clone. The chain employs TRBV18 and TRBJ2-7; 7 bases are a match to TRBD2. This CDR3 contains 15 residues. V was pared by 3 bases and J by 6 bases, with 11 bases of the junction left unmatched. CDR1 and CDR2 (germline): KGHSH, LQKENI. For the CDR3, the DNA is TGTGCCAGCTCACCCGGACTAGGCAGGGAAGCCGAGCAGTACTTC. Translating it yields CASSPGLGREAEQYF.

The J gene is TRBJ2-2, the V gene TRBV28, with unresolved D. V dropped 10 bases and J dropped 8 bases, with 8 bases sitting between them. Germline V CDR1 and CDR2: MDHEN, SYDVKM. This CDR3 is 10 amino acids long. The CDR3 loop is CATMGGELFF. In DNA, the CDR3 is TGTGCCACCATGGGGGGGGAGCTGTTTTTT.

The CDR3 nucleotides read TGTGCCAGCAGTTGGGTAGTAGGTGAAGCTTTCTTT. It translates to CASSWVVGEAFF. J is TRBJ1-1 and V is TRBV27; D not certain. V lost 4 bases, J lost 7 bases, and 10 bases lay in between. Germline assignment: CDR1 MNHEY and CDR2 SMNVEV (reference sequence). The CDR3 loop spans 12 amino acids.

V is TRBV18 and J is TRBJ2-7, with D possibly TRBD2 on 5 matching bases. Germline V gene data show CDR1 as KGHSH and CDR2 as LQKENI. Trimming cost V 5 bases and J 9 bases, with 14 bases left between them. The CDR3 loop spans 12 amino acids. DNA of the CDR3: TGTGCCAGCTCAGGTTCGGAGGAGCGGCAGTACTTC. It yields the protein CASSGSEERQYF.

The J gene is TRBJ2-2, the V gene TRBV10-1; D is unresolved. V lost 7 bases to trimming and J lost 4 bases, with 10 bases between them. Germline CDR1 WNHNN, CDR2 SYGVQD (reference sequence). The CDR3 spans 13 residues. The CDR3 region has the DNA TGCGCCAGCACGCCTGGTATCACCGGGGAGCTGTTTTTT. The encoded protein is CASTPGITGELFF.

The chain is built from TRBV11-2 and TRBJ2-7, with 7 positions matching TRBD1. In germline, CDR1 is SGHAT, CDR2 FQNNGV. CDR3 length: 15 residues. V dropped 3 bases and J dropped 4; count of bases not matched to a gene: 9. CDR3 sequence: CASSFSLGQIYEQYF. Written as DNA, the CDR3 is TGTGCCAGCAGCTTTAGTCTGGGACAGATTTACGAGCAGTACTTC.

The chain carries TRBV7-2 and TRBJ1-2; D is possibly TRBD1 (5 bases). Germline V CDR1 and CDR2: SGHTA, FQGNSA. V lost 4 bases and J lost 4, with 10 bases in between. There are 13 residues in the CDR3. CDR3 sequence (DNA): TGTGCCAGCAGCTCCAGGGTTGGCTATGGCTACACCTTC. This sequence encodes CASSSRVGYGYTF.

This sequence joins TRBV10-2 and TRBJ1-3; D may be TRBD1 (6 bases). The CDR3 extends over 17 amino acids. Germline CDR1 is WSHSY and CDR2 is SAAADI. Trimming stripped 4 bases from V and 1 base from J, with 17 bases between. CDR3 amino acids: CASSGTWQGRSGNTIYF. DNA for the CDR3: TGCGCCAGCAGTGGAACATGGCAGGGGCGATCTGGAAACACCATATATTTT.

The V call is TRBV28, the J call TRBJ1-5, with D maybe TRBD1 (5 bases). The CDR3 is 15 residues long. V was cut by 7 bases and J by 6 bases, with 19 bases left in between. Germline V lookup: CDR1 MDHEN, CDR2 SYDVKM. The CDR3 loop reads CASTSGGEGGQPQHF. Written as DNA, the CDR3 is TGTGCCAGCACCTCTGGAGGGGAAGGTGGTCAGCCCCAGCATTTT.

This clone was counted between two and nine times. V and J are TRBV10-3 and TRBJ2-7; the D gene is possibly TRBD2 (5 bases). Germline-derived CDR1 and CDR2 are ENHRY and SYGVKD. The V and J ends lost 1 base and 9 bases respectively, with 7 bases between them. This CDR3 has 11 residues. The CDR3 here is CAISEWAGQYF. CDR3 DNA sequence: TGTGCCATCAGTGAGTGGGCGGGGCAGTACTTC.

The chain is built from TRBV27 and TRBJ1-1, with D maybe TRBD1 (5 bases). Germline-derived CDR1 and CDR2 are MNHEY and SMNVEV (reference sequence). The ends were cut back, 6 bases at V and 0 bases at J, with 23 bases in the middle. This CDR3 region has 18 residues. CDR3 DNA: TGTGCCAGCAGCCCTAGAGGTCGGGGACCTAAGTTGAACACTGAAGCTTTCTTT. It specifies CASSPRGRGPKLNTEAFF.

This clone has only a few counts. The chain joins TRBV10-2 to TRBJ1-5, with D perhaps matching TRBD1 (6 bases). The germline gives CDR1 WSHSY, CDR2 SAAADI. V was cut by 0 bases and J by 7 bases, with 13 bases left in between. The CDR3 spans 15 residues. The CDR3 spells CASSESRGGRQPQHF. The CDR3 DNA reads TGCGCCAGCAGTGAGTCCAGGGGAGGTCGGCAGCCCCAGCATTTT.

The rearrangement uses TRBV19 and TRBJ1-6, with no clear D. The CDR3 length is 13 residues. The V gene lost 4 bases and the J gene lost 10 bases, with 11 bases spanning the gap. Germline values: CDR1 LNHDA, CDR2 SQIVND (reference sequence). The CDR3 DNA is TGTGCCAGTAGTACAGGTCGTAGATCACCCCTCCACTTT. Amino acid sequence: CASSTGRRSPLHF.

V is TRBV11-2 and J is TRBJ2-1; TRBD1 or TRBD2 may be the D gene (5 bases each). Trimming stripped 2 bases from V and 1 base from J, with 18 bases between. The CDR3 consists of 18 residues. Per the germline V gene, CDR1 is SGHAT and CDR2 is FQNNGV. The DNA of the CDR3 is TGTGCCAGCAGCTTATTTTCTACGGGGCCAGGGTCCTACAATGAGCAGTTCTTC. It encodes CASSLFSTGPGSYNEQFF. Drawing the rest from reference TRBV11-2 and TRBJ2-1, the complete variable domain is EAGVAQSPRYKIIEKRQSVAFWCNPISGHATLYWYQQILGQGPKLLIQFQNNGVVDDSQLPKDRFSAERLKGVDSTLKIQPAKLEDSAVYLCASSLFSTGPGSYNEQFFGPGTRLTVL.

The J gene is TRBJ2-1, the V gene TRBV6-5; the match to TRBD1 covers 7 bases. CDR1 and CDR2 from the germline V gene are MNHEY and SVGAGI. The length of the CDR3 is 16 residues. V dropped 6 bases and J dropped 5; count of bases not matched to a gene: 13. The CDR3, as DNA: TGTGCCAGCAGGTACGACAGGGATTACTACGACAATGAGCAGTTCTTC. It specifies CASRYDRDYYDNEQFF.

The chain has TRBV6-4 and TRBJ1-1; D ambiguous. The V end was cut by 3 bases, the J end by 1 base, with 6 bases between. Germline-derived CDR1 and CDR2 are MRHNA and SNTAGT. This CDR3 comprises 13 residues. The DNA of the CDR3 is TGTGCCAGCAGTGAGCAAACGAACACTGAAGCTTTCTTT. It translates to CASSEQTNTEAFF.

The chain uses TRBV7-8 and TRBJ2-1, with D perhaps TRBD1 (6 bases). The CDR3 is 15 residues long. Germline-derived CDR1 and CDR2 are SGHVS and FQNEAQ. V was clipped by 1 base and J by 10 bases, with 17 bases between them. The DNA for the CDR3 is TGTGCCAGCAGCTTAGAGACAGGAGCGGTCAGCGAGCAGTTCTTC. Its translation: CASSLETGAVSEQFF.

The rearrangement uses TRBV11-3 and TRBJ2-7; D gene unclear. Trimming cost V 3 bases and J 0 bases, with 12 bases left between them. Germline lookup yields CDR1 SGHNT and CDR2 YENEEA. This CDR3 has 15 residues. CDR3 amino acids: CASSLKVTSSYEQYF. The DNA for the CDR3 is TGTGCCAGCAGCTTGAAAGTGACCAGCTCCTACGAGCAGTACTTC.

The CDR3 DNA reads as TGTGCCAGCAGCGTAACCGGGTACACAGATACGCAGTATTTT. This gives the protein CASSVTGYTDTQYF. The rearrangement joins TRBV9 to TRBJ2-3, with no clear D. The CDR3 has 14 residues. V dropped 1 base and J dropped 2 bases, with 8 bases sitting between them. Germline V gives CDR1 SGDLS, CDR2 YYNGEE.

The chain uses TRBV29-1 and TRBJ1-3; the D is unclear. CDR3 length equals 13 residues. CDR1 and CDR2 (germline): SQVTM, ANQGSEA. The V gene lost 4 bases and the J gene lost 3 bases, with 10 bases spanning the gap. The CDR3: CSVVLQLGNTIYF. The CDR3 coding sequence is TGCAGCGTTGTCCTACAACTTGGAAACACCATATATTTT.

This rearrangement joins TRBV23-1 to TRBJ2-1, with D maybe TRBD2 (5 bases). TRBV23-1 is annotated as an ORF whose role is uncertain. V was cut by 0 bases and J by 9 bases, with 15 bases left in between. The CDR3 totals 15 residues. CDR3 in DNA: TGCGCCAGCAGTCAATCGTCGGGAACTAGGGCTGAGCAGTTCTTC. It specifies CASSQSSGTRAEQFF.

V is TRBV10-3 and J is TRBJ1-2; D might be TRBD1 (6 bases). The CDR3 has 14 amino acids. V lost 3 bases and J lost 5, with 13 bases in between. CDR1 is ENHRY and CDR2 is SYGVKD in the germline V gene. CDR3 DNA: TGTGCCATCAGTGACCGGACAGTTGGGTATGGCTACACCTTC. Protein product: CAISDRTVGYGYTF.

This clone occurred a few times. V gene TRBV28 combines with J gene TRBJ1-2, with D hard to call. The V end was cut by 7 bases, the J end by 3 bases, with 12 bases between. CDR1 is MDHEN, CDR2 SYDVKM, per germline. This CDR3 spans 13 amino acids. The CDR3 here is CASKLVGYYGYTF. In nucleotides, the CDR3 is TGTGCCAGCAAGTTGGTGGGGTACTATGGCTACACCTTC.